Following are 6 T cell receptor beta chains from one sample sequenced in a study of cytomegalovirus exposure and HLA in healthy donors. The method was immunoSEQ multiplex PCR; TCRdb's version includes in-frame clones alone and lacks a portion of them. The sample lists tens of thousands of clones, about 93% occurring once. The source material was PBMCs. The receptors originated from a woman aged 18-29 years in good health and CMV-seronegative.

The genes are TRBV6-5 and TRBJ2-5, with D possibly being TRBD1 (5 bases). This CDR3 has 15 residues. Between the trimmed V and J ends, which lost 5 bases and 3 bases, there was a span of 16 bases. Per the germline V gene, CDR1 is MNHEY and CDR2 is SVGAGI. CDR3 region: CASSNKGWYKETQYF. CDR3 nucleotide sequence: TGTGCCAGCAGTAACAAGGGGTGGTACAAAGAGACCCAGTACTTC.

The chain employs TRBV4-3 and TRBJ2-3; no firm D call. Looked up from germline, CDR1 is LGHNA and CDR2 is YSLEER. CDR3 size: 16 residues. Trimming pared 0 bases from V and 1 base from J, leaving 11 bases between. The CDR3 nucleotides are TGCGCCAGCAGCCAAGATGTAGAATACCGCACAGATACGCAGTATTTT. This gives the protein CASSQDVEYRTDTQYF.

The V call is TRBV9, the J call TRBJ2-7, with 11 positions matching TRBD2. Germline V gene sequence: CDR1 SGDLS, CDR2 YYNGEE. This CDR3 has 15 residues. The ends lost 2 bases at V and 4 bases at J; junction bases unmatched: 5. CDR3 in DNA: TGTGCCAGCAGCGTCGGGACTAGCGGCCTGTACGAGCAGTACTTC. Protein sequence: CASSVGTSGLYEQYF.

The chain couples TRBV6-5 to TRBJ1-4; possibly TRBD1 for D (5 bases). The CDR3 extends over 13 amino acids. Germline V CDR1 and CDR2: MNHEY, SVGAGI. V was trimmed by 1 base and J by 8 bases, leaving 8 bases between them. In nucleotides, the CDR3 is TGTGCCAGCAGTTACTTCCAGGGAGAAAAACTGTTTTTT. Translation gives CASSYFQGEKLFF.

The chain links TRBV18 to TRBJ1-2, with TRBD1 identical over 7 bases. Germline V CDR1 and CDR2: KGHSH, LQKENI. The CDR3 runs to 15 residues. Trimming at V came to 3 bases and at J to 3 bases, leaving 7 bases not matched to a gene. For the CDR3, the DNA is TGTGCCAGCTCACCTCAGACAGGGATCGACTATGGCTACACCTTC. It translates to CASSPQTGIDYGYTF.

This clone was seen a single time. V is TRBV5-1 and J is TRBJ2-3; maybe TRBD1 (5 bases). The V and J ends lost 4 bases and 0 bases respectively, with 12 bases between them. The V gene's germline CDR1 is SGHRS and CDR2 YFSETQ. The CDR3 consists of 15 residues. CDR3 DNA: TGCGCCAGCAGCGAAGCGTACAGGAGCACAGATACGCAGTATTTT. Protein: CASSEAYRSTDTQYF. Full variable domain (outside the CDR3, taken from reference TRBV5-1 and TRBJ2-3): KAGVTQTPRYLIKTRGQQVTLSCSPISGHRSVSWYQQTPGQGLQFLFEYFSETQRNKGNFPGRFSGRQFSNSRSEMNVSTLELGDSALYLCASSEAYRSTDTQYFGPGTRLTVL.